These T cell receptor beta chains were read from a single sample in a study of beta chain features in type 1 diabetes. Produced via immunoSEQ multiplex PCR; TCRdb's table is partial and in-frame only. Here the sample spans roughly 180,000 clones, 7% to 9% being singletons. Specimen: central memory CD4+ T cells from blood. The receptor source for this set is a man aged 18 to 29 with type 1 diabetes. Each CDR3 is given with its conserved first and last residue. A D gene is named only where the DNA matches it firmly. Not all rows give a size; the values are once, few, many and, for expanded clones, a class.

abundance: .
j_gene: TRBJ2-6
d_gene: .
v_gene: TRBV6-5
CDR3aa: CASSYYGKGANVLTF
CDR3nt: TGTGCCAGCAGTTATTACGGGAAAGGGGCCAACGTCCTGACTTTC

abundance: .
j_gene: TRBJ1-5
d_gene: .
v_gene: TRBV7-9
CDR3aa: CASSRQVNQPQHF
CDR3nt: TGTGCCAGCAGCAGACAGGTCAATCAGCCCCAGCATTTT

abundance: few
j_gene: TRBJ2-3
d_gene: .
v_gene: TRBV9
CDR3aa: CASSVGGSNTQYF
CDR3nt: TGTGCCAGCAGCGTGGGGGGAAGTAATACGCAGTATTTT

abundance: many
j_gene: TRBJ1-2
d_gene: TRBD1
v_gene: TRBV30
CDR3aa: CAWSEGAWTGRYGYTF
CDR3nt: TGTGCCTGGAGTGAAGGGGCATGGACAGGGCGCTATGGCTACACCTTC

abundance: few
j_gene: TRBJ1-6
d_gene: .
v_gene: TRBV10-3
CDR3aa: CAISESRGNSPLHF
CDR3nt: TGTGCCATCAGTGAGTCAAGGGGTAATTCACCCCTCCACTTT

abundance: few
j_gene: TRBJ2-1
d_gene: TRBD1
v_gene: TRBV7-8
CDR3aa: CASSFRDRDNEQFF
CDR3nt: TGTGCCAGCAGCTTCCGGGACAGAGACAATGAGCAGTTCTTC

abundance: .
j_gene: TRBJ2-1
d_gene: TRBD1
v_gene: TRBV29-1
CDR3aa: CSVDPGQGEQFF
CDR3nt: TGCAGCGTTGACCCCGGACAGGGCGAGCAGTTCTTC

abundance: many
j_gene: TRBJ1-1
d_gene: TRBD1
v_gene: TRBV9
CDR3aa: CASSVGTGLMNTEAFF
CDR3nt: TGTGCCAGCAGCGTTGGGACAGGGCTCATGAACACTGAAGCTTTCTTT

abundance: many
j_gene: TRBJ1-6
d_gene: .
v_gene: TRBV7-2
CDR3aa: CASSLASGVGNSPLHF
CDR3nt: TGTGCCAGCAGCTTAGCCTCAGGGGTCGGGAATTCACCCCTCCACTTT

abundance: few
j_gene: TRBJ2-3
d_gene: TRBD1
v_gene: TRBV27
CDR3aa: CASSPDRVVGTQYF
CDR3nt: TGTGCCAGCAGCCCCGACAGGGTGGTAGGAACGCAGTATTTT

abundance: .
j_gene: TRBJ1-2
d_gene: TRBD1
v_gene: TRBV7-9
CDR3aa: CASSLRTGVGYTF
CDR3nt: TGTGCCAGCAGCTTGCGGACAGGGGTTGGCTACACCTTC

abundance: few
j_gene: TRBJ2-5
d_gene: TRBD1
v_gene: TRBV6-5
CDR3aa: CASRSSGTEKTQYF
CDR3nt: TGTGCCAGCAGGTCCTCCGGGACAGAAAAGACCCAGTACTTC

abundance: few
j_gene: TRBJ2-5
d_gene: TRBD2
v_gene: TRBV5-4
CDR3aa: CASSSPRRGIQETQYF
CDR3nt: TGTGCCAGCAGCTCCCCGAGGCGGGGGATCCAAGAGACCCAGTACTTC

abundance: many
j_gene: TRBJ2-5
d_gene: .
v_gene: TRBV28
CDR3aa: CASRGGGAQYF
CDR3nt: TGTGCCAGCAGGGGCGGAGGGGCCCAGTACTTC

abundance: few
j_gene: TRBJ1-2
d_gene: .
v_gene: TRBV29-1
CDR3aa: CSVIQGSYGYTF
CDR3nt: TGCAGCGTCATACAGGGTTCCTATGGCTACACCTTC

abundance: .
j_gene: TRBJ2-3
d_gene: .
v_gene: TRBV19
CDR3aa: CASSGHTDTQYF
CDR3nt: TGTGCCAGTAGTGGGCACACAGATACGCAGTATTTT

abundance: .
j_gene: TRBJ2-2
d_gene: .
v_gene: TRBV7-2
CDR3aa: CASSLDYTGGELFF
CDR3nt: TGTGCCAGCAGCTTAGACTATACGGGAGGGGAGCTGTTTTTT

abundance: few
j_gene: TRBJ2-5
d_gene: TRBD1
v_gene: TRBV7-9
CDR3aa: CASSPDGFEQGWGTQYF
CDR3nt: TGTGCCAGCAGCCCGGACGGGTTCGAACAGGGGTGGGGGACCCAGTACTTC

abundance: many
j_gene: TRBJ2-7
d_gene: .
v_gene: TRBV10-3
CDR3aa: CAISGAYEQYF
CDR3nt: TGTGCCATCAGTGGCGCCTACGAGCAGTACTTC

abundance: few
j_gene: TRBJ2-1
d_gene: TRBD2
v_gene: TRBV28
CDR3aa: CASSGGGADEQFF
CDR3nt: TGTGCCAGCAGCGGCGGGGGGGCTGATGAGCAGTTCTTC

abundance: many
j_gene: TRBJ2-6
d_gene: TRBD1
v_gene: TRBV11-2
CDR3aa: CASSWGQAGANVLTF
CDR3nt: TGTGCCAGCAGCTGGGGACAGGCCGGGGCCAACGTCCTGACTTTC

abundance: .
j_gene: TRBJ2-2
d_gene: .
v_gene: TRBV11-2
CDR3aa: CASSSTRDTGELFF
CDR3nt: TGTGCCAGCAGCTCTACTAGGGACACCGGGGAGCTGTTTTTT

abundance: few
j_gene: TRBJ2-7
d_gene: TRBD1
v_gene: TRBV27
CDR3aa: CASSSYRDRSTYEQYF
CDR3nt: TGTGCCAGCAGTTCCTACCGGGACAGGAGTACCTACGAGCAGTACTTC

abundance: many
j_gene: TRBJ2-7
d_gene: .
v_gene: TRBV5-6
CDR3aa: CASSSTDYEQYF
CDR3nt: TGTGCCAGCAGTTCTACAGACTACGAGCAGTACTTC

abundance: few
j_gene: TRBJ2-5
d_gene: TRBD2
v_gene: TRBV30
CDR3aa: CALQWGARGGGQTQYF
CDR3nt: TGTGCCCTCCAATGGGGGGCCCGCGGCGGGGGGCAGACCCAGTACTTC

abundance: .
j_gene: TRBJ2-2
d_gene: TRBD2
v_gene: TRBV5-1
CDR3aa: CASRRTSGGQNTGELFF
CDR3nt: TGCGCCAGCAGGCGAACTAGCGGGGGCCAGAACACCGGGGAGCTGTTTTTT

abundance: few
j_gene: TRBJ2-7
d_gene: .
v_gene: TRBV7-2
CDR3aa: CASSAGLRSYEQYF
CDR3nt: TGTGCCAGCAGCGCGGGACTGCGCTCCTACGAGCAGTACTTC

abundance: .
j_gene: TRBJ2-1
d_gene: .
v_gene: TRBV5-4
CDR3aa: CASSLETLNEQFF
CDR3nt: TGTGCCAGCAGCTTGGAGACACTCAATGAGCAGTTCTTC

abundance: .
j_gene: TRBJ1-1
d_gene: TRBD1
v_gene: TRBV5-1
CDR3aa: CASSSGAGGTEAFF
CDR3nt: TGCGCCAGCAGCTCAGGGGCAGGGGGGACTGAAGCTTTCTTT

abundance: few
j_gene: TRBJ2-1
d_gene: TRBD2
v_gene: TRBV19
CDR3aa: CASSSGLAGVWNNEQFF
CDR3nt: TGTGCCAGTAGTTCGGGACTAGCGGGGGTTTGGAACAATGAGCAGTTCTTC

abundance: few
j_gene: TRBJ2-3
d_gene: TRBD1
v_gene: TRBV30
CDR3aa: CAWRPWDRGSTDTQYF
CDR3nt: TGTGCCTGGAGGCCATGGGACAGGGGAAGCACAGATACGCAGTATTTT

abundance: few
j_gene: TRBJ2-1
d_gene: TRBD2
v_gene: TRBV7-2
CDR3aa: CASSFPAGNSNEQFF
CDR3nt: TGTGCCAGCAGCTTTCCAGCGGGGAACTCAAATGAGCAGTTCTTC

abundance: .
j_gene: TRBJ2-7
d_gene: .
v_gene: TRBV21-1
CDR3aa: CASSSRKDRPRYEQYF
CDR3nt: TGTGCCAGCAGCTCACGAAAGGACAGGCCACGCTACGAGCAGTACTTC

abundance: .
j_gene: TRBJ2-5
d_gene: .
v_gene: TRBV18
CDR3aa: CASSPQGHGETQYF
CDR3nt: TGTGCCAGCTCACCTCAGGGGCATGGAGAGACCCAGTACTTC

abundance: .
j_gene: TRBJ2-1
d_gene: TRBD2
v_gene: TRBV7-2
CDR3aa: CASSRSGRALDEQFF
CDR3nt: TGTGCCAGCAGCCGAAGCGGGAGGGCCTTGGATGAGCAGTTCTTC

abundance: few
j_gene: TRBJ2-5
d_gene: TRBD2
v_gene: TRBV30
CDR3aa: CAWTLGLAGGQETQYF
CDR3nt: TGTGCCTGGACCCTCGGACTAGCGGGAGGCCAAGAGACCCAGTACTTC

abundance: .
j_gene: TRBJ2-2
d_gene: TRBD2
v_gene: TRBV28
CDR3aa: CASSLTSGGNTGELFF
CDR3nt: TGTGCCAGCAGTTTAACTAGCGGGGGAAACACCGGGGAGCTGTTTTTT

abundance: .
j_gene: TRBJ1-2
d_gene: TRBD1
v_gene: TRBV5-1
CDR3aa: CASSLEATGDYGYTF
CDR3nt: TGCGCCAGCAGCTTGGAGGCGACAGGGGACTATGGCTACACCTTC

abundance: .
j_gene: TRBJ2-1
d_gene: TRBD2
v_gene: TRBV19
CDR3aa: CASGTSGNEQFF
CDR3nt: TGTGCCAGTGGGACTAGCGGGAATGAGCAGTTCTTC

abundance: few
j_gene: TRBJ1-6
d_gene: TRBD1
v_gene: TRBV2
CDR3aa: CASKGQGVSPLHF
CDR3nt: TGTGCCTCGAAGGGACAGGGGGTTTCACCCCTCCACTTT

abundance: few
j_gene: TRBJ2-3
d_gene: .
v_gene: TRBV5-1
CDR3aa: CASSSNRGTDTQYF
CDR3nt: TGCGCCAGCAGCTCCAACAGGGGCACAGATACGCAGTATTTT

abundance: .
j_gene: TRBJ1-1
d_gene: TRBD1
v_gene: TRBV5-1
CDR3aa: CASSFGEARGLSTEAFF
CDR3nt: TGCGCCAGCAGCTTTGGGGAGGCCAGGGGGTTGAGCACTGAAGCTTTCTTT

abundance: few
j_gene: TRBJ2-2
d_gene: .
v_gene: TRBV7-2
CDR3aa: CASSFAPRENIGELFF
CDR3nt: TGTGCCAGCAGCTTCGCTCCTAGAGAGAACATCGGGGAGCTGTTTTTT

abundance: few
j_gene: TRBJ2-5
d_gene: TRBD2
v_gene: TRBV30
CDR3aa: CAWSVLAGETQYF
CDR3nt: TGTGCCTGGAGTGTTCTAGCGGGGGAGACCCAGTACTTC

abundance: few
j_gene: TRBJ2-3
d_gene: .
v_gene: TRBV2
CDR3aa: CASSYSGTDTQYF
CDR3nt: TGTGCCAGCAGTTATAGCGGCACAGATACGCAGTATTTT